This paragraph reports one T cell receptor beta chain. Its antigen is not yet known. The record has no base qualities; no much larger clone is one base away. The CDR3 spans 13 residues, from the cysteine through the phenylalanine. Only the CDR3 part of the read is kept: 39 bases, read in frame from the first base. The junction carries 12 bases between V and J, which are trimmed by 6 bases and 4 bases respectively. CDR1 is given as MDHEN and CDR2 as SYDVKM, both from the germline V gene. What this sample's treatment or condition label stands for: allogeneic hematopoietic cell transplantation with graft depleted of TCRalphabeta T cells and CD19 B cells. The transplant recipients were children given TCRalphabeta/CD19-depleted allogeneic hematopoietic cell grafts. The data stem from a study of T-cell reconstitution after alpha-beta-depleted transplantation in children (dated by TCRdb to about 2016). Looking at the study overall: T-cell immune reconstitution after TCRalphabeta/CD19-depleted allogeneic hematopoietic cell transplantation in children was quantitatively tracked in the study by means of TCR repertoire profiling. Study-wide findings and limitations: Over the following months the frequencies of hyperexpanded clones went down, and after one year T-cell counts and TCRbeta diversity were mostly credited to newly produced T cells. In some patients, high TCRbeta diversity at day 60 was attributed to recipient T cells and intrathymic progenitors that had survived conditioning. About two months after transplant, the apparently early recovery of alphabetaT-cell counts reportedly depended on just several hundred clones that had expanded rapidly and came from non-depleted graft cells.

Library preparation was by PCR. Sequencing instrument: Illumina HiSeq 2500. To normalize quantification of the TCRbeta repertoire, the TCR libraries were built with molecular barcoding that relied on unique molecular identifiers. Using fastp at Q25 and MiXCR, TCRdb reprocessed the public reads and kept productive beta chains. Records with the same CDR3 protein are collapsed into one entry carrying the most frequent genes and DNA. This sample is represented by about 240,000 distinct CDR3 sequences; roughly 25% of them were singletons. Of the sample, 2.6% falls within the top ten clones. This receptor was taken from a girl aged 2 to 9 with Fanconi anemia, due to receive a stem cell transplant. The sequencing used PBMCs, collected before TCRalphabeta/CD19-depleted stem cell transplant. The sequence links TRBV28 to TRBJ2-5, with the D gene not confidently named. The CDR3 here reads CASSLPPGETQYF. The DNA sequence reads TGTGCCAGCAGCTTACCGCCGGGAGAGACCCAGTACTTC. The CDR3, completed at both ends by the reference TRBV28 and TRBJ2-5 genes, gives the full variable domain DVKVTQSSRYLVKRTGEKVFLECVQDMDHENMFWYRQDPGLGLRLIYFSYDVKMKEKGDIPEGYSVSREKKERFSLILESASTNQTSMYLCASSLPPGETQYFGPGTRLLVL.